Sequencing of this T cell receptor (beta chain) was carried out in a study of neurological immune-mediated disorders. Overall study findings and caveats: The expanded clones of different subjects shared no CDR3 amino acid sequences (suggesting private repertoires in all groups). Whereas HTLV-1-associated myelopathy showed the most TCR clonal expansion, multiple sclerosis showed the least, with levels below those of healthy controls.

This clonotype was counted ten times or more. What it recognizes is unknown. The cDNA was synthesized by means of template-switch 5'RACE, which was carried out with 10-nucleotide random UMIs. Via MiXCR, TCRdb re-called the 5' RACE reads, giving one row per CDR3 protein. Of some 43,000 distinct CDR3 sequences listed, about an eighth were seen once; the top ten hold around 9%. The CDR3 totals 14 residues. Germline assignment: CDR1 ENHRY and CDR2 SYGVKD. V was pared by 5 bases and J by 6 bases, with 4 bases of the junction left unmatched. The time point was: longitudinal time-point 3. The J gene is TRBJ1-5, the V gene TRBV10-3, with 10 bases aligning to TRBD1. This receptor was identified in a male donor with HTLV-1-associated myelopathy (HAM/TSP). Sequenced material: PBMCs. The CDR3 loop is CAISPGQGTQPQHF. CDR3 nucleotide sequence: TGTGCCATCAGTCCGGGACAGGGGACTCAGCCCCAGCATTTT.